Listed below are T cell receptor beta chains from one sample, sequenced in a study of T-cell memory formation after mild COVID-19. TCRdb called the 5' RACE reads again in MiXCR, with one record for every CDR3 protein. The sample records about 440,000 distinct CDR3 sequences, 20% being singletons. Source material: PBMCs or a T cell subset sorted from them (not recorded which). Source of these receptors: an adult woman who had mild COVID-19 (a few samples of this study predate the infection). Cell type and time point are not known. Each CDR3 is given with its conserved first and last residue. The D gene is left open where the match is weak. Rows may omit the clone size; those that give it use once, few, many or a size class.

abundance: many; j_gene: TRBJ2-7; v_gene: TRBV2; d_gene: NA; CDR3aa: CASSNGPTADYEQYF; CDR3nt: TGTGCCAGCAGTAACGGACCCACCGCTGACTACGAGCAGTACTTC
abundance: few; j_gene: TRBJ1-5; v_gene: TRBV6-5; d_gene: NA; CDR3aa: CASSYGQGGQPQHF; CDR3nt: TGTGCCAGCAGTTACGGCCAGGGAGGGCAGCCCCAGCATTTT
abundance: many; j_gene: TRBJ2-1; v_gene: TRBV6-6; d_gene: TRBD1; CDR3aa: CASSQRTGRALGNEQFF; CDR3nt: TGTGCCAGCAGCCAACGGACAGGGCGAGCCCTAGGGAATGAGCAGTTCTTC
abundance: few; j_gene: TRBJ2-7; v_gene: TRBV20-1; d_gene: NA; CDR3aa: CSARVRTDPTSYEQYF; CDR3nt: TGCAGTGCTAGAGTCCGGACGGACCCGACATCCTACGAGCAGTACTTC
abundance: few; j_gene: TRBJ1-1; v_gene: TRBV5-4; d_gene: NA; CDR3aa: CASSLAHRGDTEAFF; CDR3nt: TGTGCCAGCAGCTTGGCCCATCGTGGGGACACTGAAGCTTTCTTT
abundance: few; j_gene: TRBJ2-1; v_gene: TRBV14; d_gene: TRBD2; CDR3aa: CASSRRLAGGPIEQFF; CDR3nt: TGTGCCAGCAGCCGAAGACTAGCGGGGGGGCCCATTGAGCAGTTCTTC
abundance: NA; j_gene: TRBJ2-7; v_gene: TRBV20-1; d_gene: NA; CDR3aa: CSATRGEGGPEQYF; CDR3nt: TGCAGTGCAACGAGGGGGGAAGGAGGACCCGAGCAGTACTTC
abundance: NA; j_gene: TRBJ1-1; v_gene: TRBV15; d_gene: NA; CDR3aa: CATSKQRNTEAFF; CDR3nt: TGTGCCACCAGCAAACAGAGGAACACTGAAGCTTTCTTT
abundance: NA; j_gene: TRBJ2-5; v_gene: TRBV7-9; d_gene: TRBD1; CDR3aa: CASIHRGPGETQYF; CDR3nt: TGTGCCAGCATACACAGGGGTCCGGGTGAGACCCAGTACTTC
abundance: NA; j_gene: TRBJ2-6; v_gene: TRBV5-6; d_gene: TRBD2; CDR3aa: CASSSFRTREGPPSSGANVLTF; CDR3nt: TGTGCCAGCAGCTCGTTCCGGACGCGGGAGGGCCCTCCGAGCTCTGGGGCCAACGTCCTGACTTTC
abundance: NA; j_gene: TRBJ1-2; v_gene: TRBV29-1; d_gene: NA; CDR3aa: CSVESQGQPYGYTF; CDR3nt: TGCAGCGTTGAGAGTCAGGGACAACCATATGGCTACACCTTC